This T cell receptor beta chain stems from a study of OX40 agonist ivuxolimab in advanced cancers. V lost 4 bases, J lost 8 bases, and 11 bases lay in between. The CDR3 is 12 residues long. Germline values: CDR1 LGHNA, CDR2 YSLEER. Using immunoSEQ multiplex PCR, the repertoire was profiled, and TCRdb retains in-frame clones only, with some absent. This sample has about 68,000 clones; more than 70% occur once, and the top ten carry approximately 0.68%. The chain combines TRBV4-3 with TRBJ1-2, with D unclear. The TCR comes from an adult with an advanced solid tumor such as melanoma, head and neck, liver or kidney cancer. Sequencing used CD4+ or CD8+ T cells sorted from blood, obtained in a trial of the OX40 agonist ivuxolimab. The CDR3 reads CASSRPHAGYTF. The CDR3 DNA reads TGCGCCAGCAGCCGCCCCCATGCGGGCTACACCTTC.